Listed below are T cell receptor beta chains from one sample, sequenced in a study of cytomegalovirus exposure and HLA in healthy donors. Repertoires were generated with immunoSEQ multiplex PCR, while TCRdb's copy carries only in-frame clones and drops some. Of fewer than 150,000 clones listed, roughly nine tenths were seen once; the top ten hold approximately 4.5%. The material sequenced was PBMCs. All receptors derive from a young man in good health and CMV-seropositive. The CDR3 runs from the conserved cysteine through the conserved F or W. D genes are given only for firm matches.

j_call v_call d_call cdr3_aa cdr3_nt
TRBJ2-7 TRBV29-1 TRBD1 CSVEGQGDPDEQYF TGCAGCGTTGAAGGACAGGGGGATCCTGATGAGCAGTACTTC
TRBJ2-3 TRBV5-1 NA CASSVTGRRTDTQYF TGCGCCAGCAGCGTCACAGGGAGACGGACAGATACGCAGTATTTT
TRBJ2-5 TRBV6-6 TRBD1 CASSPRQGRETQYF TGTGCCAGCAGTCCCCGACAGGGGCGGGAGACCCAGTACTTC
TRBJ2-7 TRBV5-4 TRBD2 CASSRVLAGGSNEQYF TGTGCCAGCAGCCGGGTTCTAGCGGGGGGGTCTAACGAGCAGTACTTC
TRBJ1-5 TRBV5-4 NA CASSLGGGQPQHF TGTGCCAGCAGCTTGGGAGGTGGTCAGCCCCAGCATTTT
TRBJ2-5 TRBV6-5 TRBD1 CASSYSTGQGQETQYF TGTGCCAGCAGTTACTCGACAGGGCAGGGCCAAGAGACCCAGTACTTC
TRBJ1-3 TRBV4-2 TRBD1 CASSHGQGGNTIYF TGTGCCAGCAGCCACGGACAGGGCGGAAACACCATATATTTT
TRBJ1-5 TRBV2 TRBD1 CASSAIGQGVSNQPQHF TGTGCCAGCAGTGCCATCGGACAGGGGGTAAGCAATCAGCCCCAGCATTTT
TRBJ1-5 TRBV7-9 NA CASSLDSGHQPQHF TGTGCCAGCAGCTTAGACTCAGGGCATCAGCCCCAGCATTTT
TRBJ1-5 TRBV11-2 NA CASSLDEAESNQPQHF TGTGCCAGCAGCTTAGATGAAGCGGAATCTAATCAGCCCCAGCATTTT
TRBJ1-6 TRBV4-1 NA CASSQDDFANSPLHF TGCGCCAGCAGCCAAGATGACTTTGCTAATTCACCCCTCCACTTT